The entry that follows covers one T cell receptor beta chain sequence. What it recognizes is unknown. TCRdb's table, derived via immunoSEQ multiplex PCR, lists solely in-frame clones and lacks some. Of roughly 64,000 clones in the sample, 87% are singletons; the top ten hold 3.8%. Recipients received nonmyeloablative bone marrow transplants from related graft donors, with transient mixed chimerism. The source of the sample is a study of Tregs in tolerant kidney transplant recipients. Findings of the study overall: Donor-specific Treg expansion exceeded global Treg expansion in tolerant patients, suggesting antigen drive. Nucleotide sequences could not be compared across some patients' samples due to primer changes.

V was pared by 5 bases and J by 5 bases, with 9 bases between. There are 12 residues in the CDR3. CDR1 and CDR2 (germline): MDHEN, SYDVKM. The genes are TRBV28 and TRBJ1-2; D call uncertain. The source of this sequence is a human patient who received a combined kidney and bone marrow transplant. The T cells may come from the graft donor. Source: CD4+ T cells from blood (PBMCs), taken 6 months after the transplant. The CDR3 coding sequence is TGTGCCAGCAGTCCCCTCGGGTATGGCTACACCTTC. Translated, it gives CASSPLGYGYTF.